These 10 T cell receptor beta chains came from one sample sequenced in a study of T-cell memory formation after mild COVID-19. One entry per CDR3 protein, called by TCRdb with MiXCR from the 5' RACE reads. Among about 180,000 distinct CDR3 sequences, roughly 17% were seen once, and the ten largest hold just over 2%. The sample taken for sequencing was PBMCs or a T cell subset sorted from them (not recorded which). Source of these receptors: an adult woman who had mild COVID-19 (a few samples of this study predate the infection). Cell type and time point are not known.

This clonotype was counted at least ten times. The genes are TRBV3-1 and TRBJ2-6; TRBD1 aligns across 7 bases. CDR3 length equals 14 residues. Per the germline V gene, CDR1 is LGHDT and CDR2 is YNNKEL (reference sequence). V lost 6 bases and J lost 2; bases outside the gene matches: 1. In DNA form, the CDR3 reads TGTGCCAGCAGTGACAGGGCTGGGGCCAACGTCCTGACTTTC. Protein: CASSDRAGANVLTF.

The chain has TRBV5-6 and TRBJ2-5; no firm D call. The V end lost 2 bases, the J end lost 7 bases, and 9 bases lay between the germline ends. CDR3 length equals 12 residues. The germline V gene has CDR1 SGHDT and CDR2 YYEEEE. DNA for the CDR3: TGTGCCAGCAGCTTCAAGGCCGGGACCCAGTACTTC. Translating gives CASSFKAGTQYF.

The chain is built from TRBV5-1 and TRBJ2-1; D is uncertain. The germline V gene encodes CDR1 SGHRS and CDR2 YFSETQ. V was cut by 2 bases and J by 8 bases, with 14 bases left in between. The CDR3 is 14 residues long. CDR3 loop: CASSLPPPSDEQFF. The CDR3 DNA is TGCGCCAGCAGCTTACCCCCGCCCTCGGATGAGCAGTTCTTC.

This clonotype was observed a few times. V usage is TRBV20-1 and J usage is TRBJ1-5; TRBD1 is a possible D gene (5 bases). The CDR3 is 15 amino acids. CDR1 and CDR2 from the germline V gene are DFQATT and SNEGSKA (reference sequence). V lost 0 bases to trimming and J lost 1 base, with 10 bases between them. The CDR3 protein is CSARDGGHSNQPQHF. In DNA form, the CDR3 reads TGCAGTGCTAGAGACGGAGGACACAGCAATCAGCCCCAGCATTTT.

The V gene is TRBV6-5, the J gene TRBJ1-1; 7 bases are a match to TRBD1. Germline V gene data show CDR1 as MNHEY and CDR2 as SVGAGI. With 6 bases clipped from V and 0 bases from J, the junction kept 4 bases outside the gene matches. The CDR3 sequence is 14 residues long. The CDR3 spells CASRTGFLNTEAFF. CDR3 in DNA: TGTGCCAGCAGGACAGGGTTTTTGAACACTGAAGCTTTCTTT.

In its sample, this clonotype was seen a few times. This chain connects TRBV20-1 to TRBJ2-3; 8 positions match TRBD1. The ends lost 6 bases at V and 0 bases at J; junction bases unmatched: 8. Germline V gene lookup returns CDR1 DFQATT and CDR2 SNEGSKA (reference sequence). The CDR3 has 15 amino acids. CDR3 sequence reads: CSAKSRGPSTDTQYF. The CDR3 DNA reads TGCAGTGCAAAAAGCAGGGGGCCCAGCACAGATACGCAGTATTTT.

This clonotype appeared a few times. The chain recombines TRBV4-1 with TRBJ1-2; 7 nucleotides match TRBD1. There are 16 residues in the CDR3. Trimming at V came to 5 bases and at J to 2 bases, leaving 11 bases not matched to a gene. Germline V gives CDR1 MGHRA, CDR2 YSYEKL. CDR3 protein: CASSSTGDWANYGYTF. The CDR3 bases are TGCGCCAGCAGCTCAACAGGGGATTGGGCCAACTATGGCTACACCTTC.

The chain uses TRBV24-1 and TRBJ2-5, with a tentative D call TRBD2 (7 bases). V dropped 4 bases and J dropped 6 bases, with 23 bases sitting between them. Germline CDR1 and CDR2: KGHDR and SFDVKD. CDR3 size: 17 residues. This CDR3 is CATSDPSTGGGLKTQYF. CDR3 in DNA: TGTGCCACCAGTGACCCTTCGACAGGCGGGGGATTAAAGACCCAGTACTTC.

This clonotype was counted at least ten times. In DNA, the CDR3 is TGTGCCAGCAGCCCCGGGACGCCCCCCTACGAGCAGTACTTC. Amino acids: CASSPGTPPYEQYF. The chain is built from TRBV4-2 and TRBJ2-7, with D possibly being TRBD1 or TRBD2 (5 bases each). Germline assignment: CDR1 LGHNA and CDR2 YNFKEQ. This CDR3 is built from 14 residues. Trimming took off 4 bases at V and 2 bases at J, with 12 bases between the two ends.

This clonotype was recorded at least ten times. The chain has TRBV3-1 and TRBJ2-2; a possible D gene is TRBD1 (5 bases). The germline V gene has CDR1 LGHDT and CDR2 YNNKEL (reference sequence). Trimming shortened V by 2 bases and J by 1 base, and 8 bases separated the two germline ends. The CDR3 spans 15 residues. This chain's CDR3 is CASSQRGQNTGELFF. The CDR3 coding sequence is TGTGCCAGCAGCCAACGTGGACAGAACACCGGGGAGCTGTTTTTT. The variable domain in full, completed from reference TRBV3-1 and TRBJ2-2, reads DTAVSQTPKYLVTQMGNDKSIKCEQNLGHDTMYWYKQDSKKFLKIMFSYNNKELIINETVPNRFSPKSPDKAHLNLHINSLELGDSAVYFCASSQRGQNTGELFFGEGSRLTVL.